This T cell receptor beta chain was captured in a study of beta chain features in type 1 diabetes. Study observations and caveats: Comparison showed that naive, central memory and Treg TCRB repertoires appeared more similar among patients than among healthy donors. Cells with high TCR expression could be over-represented by cDNA sequencing. Type 1 diabetes patients had fewer VDJ junction insertions and more deletions.

Cell sorting via CD45RO/CCR7/CD25/CD127/CD95/CD27 was performed to obtain CD4+ naive, central memory, regulatory and stem cell-like memory cells. Concerning this clone itself: Antigen: not known. The same CDR3 is also encoded by other DNA sequences in this sample.

The authors reverse transcribed all of the isolated RNA, so sequencing captured expressed TCRB transcripts. Generated by immunoSEQ multiplex PCR, the TCRdb table keeps only in-frame clones and is missing some. The repertoire includes approximately 330,000 clones, roughly 11% of them detected once, and 0.015% sits in the top ten. The CDR3 length is 14 residues. V lost 3 bases, J lost 5 bases, and 1 base stayed unmatched. The germline V gene encodes CDR1 KGHSH and CDR2 LQKENI. The chain carries TRBV18 and TRBJ2-1, with TRBD1 matching 10 bases. This TCR came from a woman aged 25 to 39 in good health. The source material was naive CD4+ T cells from blood. The CDR3 DNA follows: TGTGCCAGCTCACCGGGACAGGGGAACAATGAGCAGTTCTTC. Residues: CASSPGQGNNEQFF.